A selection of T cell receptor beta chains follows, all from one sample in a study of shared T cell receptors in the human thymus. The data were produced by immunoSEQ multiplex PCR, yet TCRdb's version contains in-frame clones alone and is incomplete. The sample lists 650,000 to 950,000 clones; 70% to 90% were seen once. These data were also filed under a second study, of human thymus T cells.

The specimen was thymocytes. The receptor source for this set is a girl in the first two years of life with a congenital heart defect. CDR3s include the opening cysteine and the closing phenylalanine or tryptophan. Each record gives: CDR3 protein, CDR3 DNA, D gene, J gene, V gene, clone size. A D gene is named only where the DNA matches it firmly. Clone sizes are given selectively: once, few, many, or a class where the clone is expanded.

CASSRGGAAYNEQFF	TGTGCCAGCAGTCGCGGGGGGGCTGCCTACAATGAGCAGTTCTTC	TRBD2	TRBJ2-1	TRBV28	few
CASSTGTSPNEQFF	TGTGCCAGCAGTACCGGGACTAGCCCGAATGAGCAGTTCTTC	TRBD2	TRBJ2-1	TRBV27	.
CASATGGHTDTQYF	TGTGCCAGCGCCACCGGGGGGCACACAGATACGCAGTATTTT	.	TRBJ2-3	TRBV14	.
CASSPLAGARSGELFF	TGTGCCAGCAGTCCGCTAGCGGGGGCTAGATCCGGGGAGCTGTTTTTT	TRBD2	TRBJ2-2	TRBV27	.
CASSLGSRGSADTQYF	TGTGCCAGCAGCTTAGGGTCTAGAGGCAGCGCAGATACGCAGTATTTT	.	TRBJ2-3	TRBV7-8	.
CASSSNSGRGATYEQYF	TGTGCCAGCAGCTCCAATTCAGGCAGGGGGGCCACCTACGAGCAGTACTTC	.	TRBJ2-7	TRBV7-2	.
CASSRGLAGGPGEETQYF	TGTGCCAGCAGCCGTGGACTAGCGGGGGGGCCGGGGGAAGAGACCCAGTACTTC	TRBD2	TRBJ2-5	TRBV7-9	.
CASSPSGGVTYNEQFF	TGCGCCAGCAGCCCCAGCGGGGGGGTTACCTACAATGAGCAGTTCTTC	TRBD2	TRBJ2-1	TRBV4-1	.
CASSIRQGDNYGYTF	TGTGCCAGCAGTATAAGACAGGGAGATAACTATGGCTACACCTTC	TRBD1	TRBJ1-2	TRBV6-5	.
CASSQRQSRGENYEQYF	TGCGCCAGCAGCCAACGGCAGAGCAGGGGGGAAAACTACGAGCAGTACTTC	.	TRBJ2-7	TRBV4-1	.
CASSFWAAGLHF	TGTGCCAGCAGTTTTTGGGCAGCGGGGTTGCATTTT	.	TRBJ1-5	TRBV28	.
CASSSKGNPHLHGYTF	TGTGCCAGCAGCTCGAAGGGGAACCCCCACCTACATGGCTACACCTTC	.	TRBJ1-2	TRBV11-2	.
CASSWTLAGETQYF	TGTGCCAGCAGCTGGACACTAGCGGGAGAGACCCAGTACTTC	TRBD2	TRBJ2-5	TRBV7-2	.
CASSLIVGKLFF	TGTGCCAGCAGCTTAATTGTCGGAAAACTGTTTTTT	.	TRBJ1-4	TRBV7-6	.
CAIRARTGKIMNTEAFF	TGTGCCATCAGGGCGAGGACAGGGAAAATCATGAACACTGAAGCTTTCTTT	TRBD1	TRBJ1-1	TRBV10-3	.
CASSLRQPNEQFF	TGTGCCAGCAGCTTACGACAGCCCAATGAGCAGTTCTTC	.	TRBJ2-1	TRBV7-2	.
CASSQDVGVSSYNSPLHF	TGCGCCAGCAGCCAAGACGTGGGAGTTAGCTCCTATAATTCACCCCTCCACTTT	.	TRBJ1-6	TRBV4-1	.
CASSQDTQTPRGSYSNQPQHF	TGCGCCAGCAGCCAAGATACGCAGACACCCAGAGGGAGCTATAGCAATCAGCCCCAGCATTTT	.	TRBJ1-5	TRBV4-1	.
CASSLNSPGEQYF	TGTGCCAGCAGCTTAAACTCCCCGGGGGAGCAGTACTTC	.	TRBJ2-7	TRBV13	.
CASSSGTSGTYEQYF	TGTGCCAGCAGTTCCGGGACTAGCGGAACCTACGAGCAGTACTTC	TRBD2	TRBJ2-7	TRBV6-5	once
CASSPRGQTPDTQYF	TGTGCCAGCTCACCAAGGGGACAAACACCAGATACGCAGTATTTT	.	TRBJ2-3	TRBV18	.
CASSPNFPRGTGNQPQHF	TGTGCCAGCAGTCCCAATTTCCCCAGAGGGACAGGCAATCAGCCCCAGCATTTT	TRBD1	TRBJ1-5	TRBV2	.
CASTLRAGDGYTF	TGTGCCAGCACCCTGAGGGCAGGGGATGGCTACACCTTC	.	TRBJ1-2	TRBV6-5	.
CASSRQPPASSGGAETQYF	TGTGCCAGCAGCCGACAACCTCCAGCATCTAGCGGGGGGGCAGAGACCCAGTACTTC	TRBD2	TRBJ2-5	TRBV28	once
CASIGYRDHYGYTF	TGTGCCAGTATAGGGTACAGGGATCACTATGGCTACACCTTC	.	TRBJ1-2	TRBV19	.
CASSFAGGNEKLFF	TGTGCCAGCAGCTTTGCAGGGGGTAATGAAAAACTGTTTTTT	TRBD1	TRBJ1-4	TRBV7-6	.
CAWIPDSHSGNTIYF	TGTGCCTGGATCCCGGACAGCCACTCTGGAAACACCATATATTTT	.	TRBJ1-3	TRBV30	few
CASSRPRGGWNTEAFF	TGTGCCAGCTCACGTCCCCGGGGGGGCTGGAACACTGAAGCTTTCTTT	.	TRBJ1-1	TRBV18	.
CASSWGTLNTEAFF	TGCGCCAGCAGCTGGGGCACCTTGAACACTGAAGCTTTCTTT	.	TRBJ1-1	TRBV5-1	.
CASSLSGGLTEAFF	TGTGCCAGCAGCTTATCGGGGGGACTCACTGAAGCTTTCTTT	.	TRBJ1-1	TRBV7-3	.
CASSPPRDSLLIRYGYTF	TGTGCCAGCAGTCCACCCCGGGACAGTCTACTTATCCGCTATGGCTACACCTTC	TRBD1	TRBJ1-2	TRBV27	.
CASRGGALTDTQYF	TGTGCCAGCAGAGGAGGGGCGCTTACAGATACGCAGTATTTT	.	TRBJ2-3	TRBV6-1	.
CASSLQGRSYEQYF	TGTGCCAGCAGTTTACAGGGTCGCTCCTACGAGCAGTACTTC	.	TRBJ2-7	TRBV27	.
CASSPTWTGGFQPQHF	TGTGCCAGCAGTCCGACGTGGACAGGGGGCTTTCAGCCCCAGCATTTT	TRBD1	TRBJ1-5	TRBV27	.
CASSYLVSYSGNTIYF	TGTGCCAGCAGTTACCTTGTCAGTTACTCTGGAAACACCATATATTTT	.	TRBJ1-3	TRBV6-6	.
CASSVDPVHYGYTF	TGTGCCAGCAGCGTAGACCCAGTCCACTATGGCTACACCTTC	.	TRBJ1-2	TRBV9	.
CASSNTEDRVTGNTIYF	TGTGCCAGCTCAAATACCGAGGACAGGGTGACAGGAAACACCATATATTTT	TRBD1	TRBJ1-3	TRBV18	.
CASSPPFTDTQYF	TGTGCCAGCAGCCCCCCGTTCACAGATACGCAGTATTTT	.	TRBJ2-3	TRBV11-3	.